This T cell receptor (beta chain) was captured in a study of cytomegalovirus exposure and HLA in healthy donors. Study findings and constraints: The study dropped some indistinguishable V segments, TRBV6-2 and TRBV6-3 among them. Donor immune exposure was known only as CMV serostatus.

V was pared by 4 bases and J by 2 bases, with 19 bases of the junction left unmatched. The germline V gene encodes CDR1 LNHDA and CDR2 SQIVND (reference sequence). The CDR3 loop spans 20 amino acids. A multiplex PCR was run with 60 Vbeta primers and 13 Jbeta primers. The method was immunoSEQ multiplex PCR; TCRdb's version includes in-frame clones alone and lacks a portion of them. The sample has about 140,000 clones; over 75% are singletons. As for this clone: Its antigen is currently unknown.

The clonotype was recovered from a female donor in good health and CMV-seronegative. V gene TRBV19 combines with J gene TRBJ1-5; 8 nucleotides agree with TRBD1. Specimen: PBMCs. CDR3 sequence (DNA): TGTGCCAGTAGTACCATCTGGGACAGGCTTGGAATCGTAGGCAATCAGCCCCAGCATTTT. Protein sequence: CASSTIWDRLGIVGNQPQHF. Complete variable domain (other parts from reference TRBV19 and TRBJ1-5): DGGITQSPKYLFRKEGQNVTLSCEQNLNHDAMYWYRQDPGQGLRLIYYSQIVNDFQKGDIAEGYSVSREKKESFPLTVTSAQKNPTAFYLCASSTIWDRLGIVGNQPQHFGDGTRLSIL.